This is a list of T cell receptor beta chains from one sample in a study of blood T cell repertoires in COVID-19. Using immunoSEQ multiplex PCR, the repertoire was profiled, and TCRdb retains in-frame clones only, with some absent. The top ten hold less than 6% of the sample, which has around 400,000 clones, 83% seen once. The sequenced sample consisted of PBMCs or T cells enriched from blood (not recorded which). Receptors were obtained from a woman between 45 and 65 years old who had recovered from COVID-19. Each CDR3 is given with its conserved first and last residue. D genes are given only for firm matches. A clone size is listed for some rows: how often the clone was seen (once, few, many), or a class if it is expanded.

clone_size	d_call	j_call	v_call	cdr3_aa	cdr3_nt
few	TRBD1	TRBJ2-5	TRBV7-9	CASSLAGGTETQYF	TGTGCCAGCAGCTTAGCAGGGGGCACGGAGACCCAGTACTTC
once	TRBD1	TRBJ1-3	TRBV19	CASTPQGVSGNTIYF	TGTGCCAGTACTCCCCAGGGGGTTTCTGGAAACACCATATATTTT
NA	NA	TRBJ1-1	TRBV28	CASSSRVLNTEAFF	TGTGCCAGCAGTTCTCGGGTGTTAAACACTGAAGCTTTCTTT
once	NA	TRBJ1-1	TRBV19	CASSLLFRGTEAFF	TGTGCCAGTAGCCTCCTCTTCCGGGGGACTGAAGCTTTCTTT
NA	NA	TRBJ1-1	TRBV10-3	CAISVRGGSTEAFF	TGTGCCATCAGTGTAAGGGGCGGGAGCACTGAAGCTTTCTTT
once	TRBD1	TRBJ1-3	TRBV19	CASDRGKRPGNTIYF	TGTGCCAGTGACAGGGGAAAACGACCCGGAAACACCATATATTTT
NA	NA	TRBJ1-2	TRBV5-6	CASSLRGRGGYTF	TGTGCCAGCAGCTTGCGAGGGCGAGGTGGCTACACCTTC
NA	NA	TRBJ1-2	TRBV5-6	CASSIQGRHGYTF	TGTGCCAGCAGCATACAAGGGAGACATGGCTACACCTTC
NA	NA	TRBJ1-5	TRBV29-1	CSVGIRDQPQHF	TGCAGCGTTGGTATCAGGGATCAGCCCCAGCATTTT
once	TRBD2	TRBJ2-3	TRBV7-2	CASSPPWTSGGRDTQYF	TGTGCCAGCAGCCCCCCTTGGACTAGCGGCGGTCGGGATACGCAGTATTTT
NA	TRBD1	TRBJ1-1	TRBV6-5	CASREDRRWSTEAFF	TGTGCCAGCAGGGAGGACAGGCGGTGGAGCACTGAAGCTTTCTTT
NA	NA	TRBJ2-6	TRBV2	CAMTYGSSGANVLTF	TGTGCCATGACATATGGGAGCTCTGGGGCCAACGTCCTGACTTTC
few	TRBD1	TRBJ1-2	TRBV28	CASSLGGTDNYGYTF	TGTGCCAGCAGTTTAGGTGGGACAGATAACTATGGCTACACCTTC
few	TRBD1	TRBJ2-3	TRBV5-1	CASSPGQLTDTQYF	TGCGCCAGCAGCCCGGGACAGCTCACAGATACGCAGTATTTT
few	NA	TRBJ1-1	TRBV10-3	CAISEAEIEAFF	TGTGCCATCAGTGAGGCGGAGATTGAAGCTTTCTTT
NA	NA	TRBJ2-3	TRBV11-3	CASSQRRSDTQYF	TGTGCCAGCAGCCAGCGGAGGTCAGATACGCAGTATTTT
NA	TRBD1	TRBJ1-5	TRBV18	CASSGQGASNQPQHF	TGTGCCAGCTCAGGACAGGGGGCGAGCAATCAGCCCCAGCATTTT
NA	NA	TRBJ1-1	TRBV5-1	CASSRTVPNTEAFF	TGCGCCAGCAGTCGGACTGTCCCGAACACTGAAGCTTTCTTT
NA	NA	TRBJ1-2	TRBV20-1	CSASQASYTF	TGCAGTGCTAGTCAAGCAAGCTACACCTTC
NA	NA	TRBJ1-3	TRBV7-9	CASSLGAFGNTIYF	TGTGCCAGCAGCTTAGGGGCTTTTGGAAACACCATATATTTT
NA	NA	TRBJ2-2	TRBV6-5	CAAKLEPANTGELFF	TGTGCCGCCAAATTAGAGCCTGCGAACACCGGGGAGCTGTTTTTT
NA	NA	TRBJ1-1	TRBV19	CASSIVGDTEAFF	TGTGCCAGTAGTATAGTAGGGGACACTGAAGCTTTCTTT
NA	NA	TRBJ1-2	TRBV13	CASSFRAARDGYTF	TGTGCCAGCAGCTTCCGGGCCGCGAGGGATGGCTACACCTTC
NA	NA	TRBJ1-2	TRBV6-5	CASSQSLDYGYTF	TGTGCCAGCAGCCAGAGTCTAGACTATGGCTACACCTTC
NA	NA	TRBJ1-6	TRBV5-6	CASSGSRGENSPLHF	TGTGCCAGCAGCGGATCCAGGGGAGAGAATTCACCCCTCCACTTT
NA	NA	TRBJ1-4	TRBV7-2	CASSLMWQGTEKLFF	TGTGCCAGCAGCTTAATGTGGCAGGGGACTGAAAAACTGTTTTTT
NA	TRBD1	TRBJ1-2	TRBV9	CASSPQTGDYGYTF	TGTGCCAGCAGCCCGCAGACAGGGGACTATGGCTACACCTTC
NA	TRBD1	TRBJ1-3	TRBV7-2	CASSLDRMPPRLYF	TGTGCCAGCAGCCTGGACAGGATGCCCCCTCGGCTATATTTT
once	NA	TRBJ1-1	TRBV19	CASKWLALNTEAFF	TGTGCCAGTAAGTGGCTGGCCTTGAACACTGAAGCTTTCTTT
NA	TRBD1	TRBJ1-1	TRBV29-1	CSVATGIVMNTEAFF	TGCAGCGTAGCGACAGGGATTGTAATGAACACTGAAGCTTTCTTT
NA	TRBD1	TRBJ1-1	TRBV6-1	CASSEGQDRGRISSLAFGEAFF	TGTGCCAGCAGTGAAGGTCAGGACAGGGGGCGAATAAGTAGCCTCGCTTTCGGTGAAGCTTTCTTT
NA	NA	TRBJ1-5	TRBV9	CASSVIADSNQPQHF	TGTGCCAGCAGCGTAATAGCCGATAGCAATCAGCCCCAGCATTTT
NA	NA	TRBJ1-6	TRBV5-6	CASSLGLVNSPLHF	TGTGCCAGCAGCTTGGGACTAGTGAATTCACCCCTCCACTTT
once	TRBD1	TRBJ2-7	TRBV6-2/TRBV6-3	CASSYSGFGTGNMVEQYF	TGTGCCAGCAGTTACTCGGGATTCGGGACAGGAAACATGGTGGAGCAGTACTTC
NA	TRBD1	TRBJ1-2	TRBV2	CASGQVKGYGYTF	TGTGCCAGCGGACAGGTTAAAGGGTATGGCTACACCTTC
NA	NA	TRBJ2-7	TRBV2	CASRDSGTYEQYF	TGTGCCAGCAGGGACAGCGGAACCTACGAGCAGTACTTC